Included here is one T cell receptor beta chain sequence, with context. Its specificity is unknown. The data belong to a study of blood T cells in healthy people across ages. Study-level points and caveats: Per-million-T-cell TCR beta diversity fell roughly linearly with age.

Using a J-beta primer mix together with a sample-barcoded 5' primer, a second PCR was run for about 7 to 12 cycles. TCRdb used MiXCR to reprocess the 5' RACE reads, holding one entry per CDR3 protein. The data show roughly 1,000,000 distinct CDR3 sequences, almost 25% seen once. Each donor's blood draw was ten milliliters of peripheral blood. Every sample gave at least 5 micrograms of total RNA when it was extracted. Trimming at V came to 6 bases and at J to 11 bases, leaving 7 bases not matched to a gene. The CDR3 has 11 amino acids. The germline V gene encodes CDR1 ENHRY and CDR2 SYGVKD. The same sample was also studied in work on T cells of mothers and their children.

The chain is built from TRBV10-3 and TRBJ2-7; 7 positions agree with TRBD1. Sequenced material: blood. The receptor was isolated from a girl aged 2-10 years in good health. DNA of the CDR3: TGTGCCATCAGCACAGGGGTCTTAGAGTACTTC. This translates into CAISTGVLEYF.